This T cell receptor (beta chain) comes out of a study of T cell responses to AZD1222 COVID-19 vaccine. General study results and limits: There were repertoire samples only from the period after the peak T cell response. Reports indicate that nearly half of spike-specific TCRs are directed at unmutated variant regions. The donor cohort was predominantly white British with a female majority, and clonal diversity may have been underestimated.

About this clone: What it binds is not known.

Trimming cost V 8 bases and J 3 bases; bases outside gene matches: 6. In germline, CDR1 is MNHEY, CDR2 SVGAGI. The length of the CDR3 is 14 residues. Assay used: immunoSEQ multiplex PCR; TCRdb lists only in-frame clones, some missing. The table shows about 110,000 clones, with approximately 89% occurring only once. The specimen was peripheral blood, collected on day 0 of MenACWY control vaccination. This clonotype was obtained from an adult in good health. This chain uses TRBV6-5 with TRBJ2-1; TRBD1 matches at 8 bases. This CDR3 is CASGPGQDYNEQFF. The CDR3 nucleotides are TGTGCCAGCGGACCGGGACAGGACTACAATGAGCAGTTCTTC.